This TCR beta chain was found in a study of shared T cell receptors in the human thymus. Sequenced by immunoSEQ multiplex PCR; TCRdb stores in-frame clones only, minus some. Here the sample spans about 660,000 clones, roughly 90% being singletons. CDR1 and CDR2 (germline): SEHNR, FQNEAQ (reference sequence). V lost 2 bases, J lost 7 bases, and 27 bases lay in between. This CDR3 is built from 18 residues. This sample was also put to use in a study of human thymus T cells.

This chain connects TRBV7-9 to TRBJ2-7; D perhaps matches TRBD1 (6 bases). The sample consisted of thymocytes. The receptor's source is a boy under two years old with a congenital heart defect. CDR3 in DNA: TGTGCCAGCAGCTTATCTAGGGGGTCCGGGACCACGGTAGGGGAGCAGTACTTC. This encodes CASSLSRGSGTTVGEQYF.